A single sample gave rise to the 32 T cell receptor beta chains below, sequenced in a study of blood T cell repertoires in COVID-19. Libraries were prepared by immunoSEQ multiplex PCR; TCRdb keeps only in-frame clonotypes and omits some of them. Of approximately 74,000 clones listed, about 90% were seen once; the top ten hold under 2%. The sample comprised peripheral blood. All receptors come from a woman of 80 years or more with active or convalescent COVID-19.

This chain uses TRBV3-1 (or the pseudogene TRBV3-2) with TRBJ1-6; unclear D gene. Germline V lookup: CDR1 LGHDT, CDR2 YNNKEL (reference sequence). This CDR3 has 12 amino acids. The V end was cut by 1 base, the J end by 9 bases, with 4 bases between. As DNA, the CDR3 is TGTGCCAGCAGCCAAGCAGTTTCACCCCTCCACTTT. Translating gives CASSQAVSPLHF.

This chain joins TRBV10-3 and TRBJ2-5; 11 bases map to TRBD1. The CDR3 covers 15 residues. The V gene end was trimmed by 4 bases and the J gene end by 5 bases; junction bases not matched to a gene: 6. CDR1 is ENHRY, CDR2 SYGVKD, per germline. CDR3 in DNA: TGTGCCATCAGTGGGGACAGGGGGACTTTCGAGACCCAGTACTTC. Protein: CAISGDRGTFETQYF.

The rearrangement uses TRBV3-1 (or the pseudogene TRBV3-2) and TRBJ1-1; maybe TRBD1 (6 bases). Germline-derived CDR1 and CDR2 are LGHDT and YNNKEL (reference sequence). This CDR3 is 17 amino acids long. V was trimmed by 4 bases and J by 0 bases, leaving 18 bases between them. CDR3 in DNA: TGTGCCAGCAGCCCCTCAGGGGTCGTCGGATTGAACACTGAAGCTTTCTTT. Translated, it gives CASSPSGVVGLNTEAFF.

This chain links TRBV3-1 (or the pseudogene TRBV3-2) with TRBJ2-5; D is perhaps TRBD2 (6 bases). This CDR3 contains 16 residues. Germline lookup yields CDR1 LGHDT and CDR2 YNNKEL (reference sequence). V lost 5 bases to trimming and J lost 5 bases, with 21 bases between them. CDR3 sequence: CASSSQLASAGETQYF. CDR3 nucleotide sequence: TGTGCCAGCAGCTCCCAATTGGCCTCGGCGGGGGAGACCCAGTACTTC.

CDR3 in DNA: TGTGCCAGCAGCCCGGGGACAGTGGCGAACGAGCAGTACTTC. Translating it yields CASSPGTVANEQYF. The chain has TRBV7-2 and TRBJ2-7; 7 nucleotides match TRBD1. Trimming took 5 bases from V and 5 from J; bases not matched to a gene: 9. The CDR3 runs to 14 residues. Germline CDR1 reads SGHTA; CDR2 reads FQGNSA.

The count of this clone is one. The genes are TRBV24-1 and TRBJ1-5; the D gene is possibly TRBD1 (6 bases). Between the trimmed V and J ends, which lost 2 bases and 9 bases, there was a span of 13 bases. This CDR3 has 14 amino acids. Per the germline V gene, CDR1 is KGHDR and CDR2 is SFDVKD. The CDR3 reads CATSDSRGGMPQHF. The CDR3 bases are TGTGCCACCAGTGATTCCCGAGGGGGAATGCCCCAGCATTTT.

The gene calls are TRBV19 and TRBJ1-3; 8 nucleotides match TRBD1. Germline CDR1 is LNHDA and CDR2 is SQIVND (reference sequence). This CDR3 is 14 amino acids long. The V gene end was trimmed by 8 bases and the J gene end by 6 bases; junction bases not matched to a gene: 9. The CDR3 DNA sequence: TGTGCCAGTCTGGACAGGGCAACTACAAACACCATATATTTT. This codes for CASLDRATTNTIYF. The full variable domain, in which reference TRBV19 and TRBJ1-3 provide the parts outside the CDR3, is DGGITQSPKYLFRKEGQNVTLSCEQNLNHDAMYWYRQDPGQGLRLIYYSQIVNDFQKGDIAEGYSVSREKKESFPLTVTSAQKNPTAFYLCASLDRATTNTIYFGEGSWLTVV.

The CDR3 loop is CASSSPRQRGTYEQYF. CDR3 coding DNA: TGTGCCAGCAGCTCCCCGCGGCAAAGGGGGACCTACGAGCAGTACTTC. The rearrangement joins TRBV6-2 or TRBV6-3 to TRBJ2-7; D possibly corresponds to TRBD1 (6 bases). There are 16 residues in the CDR3. The germline CDR1 and CDR2 sequences are MNHEY and SVGEGT. Trimming cost V 6 bases and J 2 bases, with 20 bases left between them.

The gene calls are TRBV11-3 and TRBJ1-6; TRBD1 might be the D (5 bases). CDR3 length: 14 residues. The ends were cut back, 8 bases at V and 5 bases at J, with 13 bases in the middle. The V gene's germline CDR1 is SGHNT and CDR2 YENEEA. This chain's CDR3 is CASEETANNSPLHF. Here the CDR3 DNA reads TGTGCCAGCGAGGAGACAGCGAATAATTCACCCCTCCACTTT.

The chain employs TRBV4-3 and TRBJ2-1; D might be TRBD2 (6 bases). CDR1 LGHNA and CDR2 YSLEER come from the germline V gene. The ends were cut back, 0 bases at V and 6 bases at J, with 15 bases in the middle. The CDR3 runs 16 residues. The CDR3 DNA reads TGCGCCAGCAGCCAAGATGCCGGGGAGGTCACCAATGAGCAGTTCTTC. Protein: CASSQDAGEVTNEQFF.

CDR3 coding DNA: TGTGCCAGCAGCTTAGGGGGGCGGATAGGGAACACTGAAGCTTTCTTT. Protein product: CASSLGGRIGNTEAFF. This chain links TRBV7-9 with TRBJ1-1; D is possibly TRBD1 (6 bases). CDR3 length equals 16 residues. In germline, CDR1 is SEHNR, CDR2 FQNEAQ (reference sequence). Deletions cut 1 base from V and 1 base from J, with 13 bases between. Full variable domain (rest looked up from reference TRBV7-9 and TRBJ1-1): DTGVSQNPRHKITKRGQNVTFRCDPISEHNRLYWYRQTLGQGPEFLTYFQNEAQLEKSRLLSDRFSAERPKGSFSTLEIQRTEQGDSAMYLCASSLGGRIGNTEAFFGQGTRLTVV.

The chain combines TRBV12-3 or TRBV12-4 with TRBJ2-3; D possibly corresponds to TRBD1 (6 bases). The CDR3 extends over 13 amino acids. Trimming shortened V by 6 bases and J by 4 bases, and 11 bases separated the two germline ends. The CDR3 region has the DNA TGTGCCAGCAGCAATACAGGGTCAGATACGCAGTATTTT. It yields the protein CASSNTGSDTQYF.

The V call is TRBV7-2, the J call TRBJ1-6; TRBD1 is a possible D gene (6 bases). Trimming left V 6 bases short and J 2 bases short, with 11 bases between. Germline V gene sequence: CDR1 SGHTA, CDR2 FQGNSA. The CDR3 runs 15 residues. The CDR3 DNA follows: TGTGCCAGCAGGTCTGGGGGCACCTATAATTCACCCCTCCACTTT. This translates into CASRSGGTYNSPLHF.

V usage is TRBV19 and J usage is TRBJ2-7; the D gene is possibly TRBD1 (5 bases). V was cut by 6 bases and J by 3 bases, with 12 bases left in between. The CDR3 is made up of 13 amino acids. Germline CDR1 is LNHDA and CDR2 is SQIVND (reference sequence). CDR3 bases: TGTGCCAGTAGGCCAGGGTTGGGCTACGAGCAGTACTTC. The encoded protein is CASRPGLGYEQYF. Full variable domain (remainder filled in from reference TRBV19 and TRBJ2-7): DGGITQSPKYLFRKEGQNVTLSCEQNLNHDAMYWYRQDPGQGLRLIYYSQIVNDFQKGDIAEGYSVSREKKESFPLTVTSAQKNPTAFYLCASRPGLGYEQYFGPGTRLTVT.

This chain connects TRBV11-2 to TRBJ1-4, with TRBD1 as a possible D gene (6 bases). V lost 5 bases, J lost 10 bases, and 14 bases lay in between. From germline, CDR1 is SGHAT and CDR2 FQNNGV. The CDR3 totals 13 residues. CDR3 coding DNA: TGTGCCAGCAGCCCGAGGAGGGGGGGAAAACTGTTTTTT. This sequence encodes CASSPRRGGKLFF.

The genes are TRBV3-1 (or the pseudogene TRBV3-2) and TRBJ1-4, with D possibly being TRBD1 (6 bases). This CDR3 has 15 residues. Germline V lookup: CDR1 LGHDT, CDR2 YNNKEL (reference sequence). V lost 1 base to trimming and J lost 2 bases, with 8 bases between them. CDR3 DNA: TGTGCCAGCAGCCAAGTGAGGGGGACTAATGAAAAACTGTTTTTT. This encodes CASSQVRGTNEKLFF.

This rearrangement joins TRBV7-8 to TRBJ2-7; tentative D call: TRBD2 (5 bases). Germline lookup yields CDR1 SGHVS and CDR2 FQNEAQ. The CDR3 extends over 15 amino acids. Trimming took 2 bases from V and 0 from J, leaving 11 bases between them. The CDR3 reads CASSLIAGPSYEQYF. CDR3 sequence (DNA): TGTGCCAGCAGCTTAATCGCGGGCCCCTCCTACGAGCAGTACTTC.

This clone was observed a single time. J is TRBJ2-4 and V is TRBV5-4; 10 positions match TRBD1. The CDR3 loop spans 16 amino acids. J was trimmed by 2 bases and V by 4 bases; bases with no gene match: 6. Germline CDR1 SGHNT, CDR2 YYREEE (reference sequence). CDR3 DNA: TGTGCCAGCAGCCTACCGGGACAGGGGTCCAAAAACATTCAGTACTTC. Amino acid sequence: CASSLPGQGSKNIQYF.

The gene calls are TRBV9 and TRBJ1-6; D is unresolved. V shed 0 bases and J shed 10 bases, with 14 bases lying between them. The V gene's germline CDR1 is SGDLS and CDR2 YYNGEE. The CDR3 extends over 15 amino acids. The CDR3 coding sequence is TGTGCCAGCAGCGTAGCTGGCGGGAGGGAATCACCCCTCCACTTT. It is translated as CASSVAGGRESPLHF.

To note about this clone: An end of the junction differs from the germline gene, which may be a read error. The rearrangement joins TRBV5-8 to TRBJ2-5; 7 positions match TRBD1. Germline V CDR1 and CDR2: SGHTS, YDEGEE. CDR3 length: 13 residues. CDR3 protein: CASTLTGIETQYF. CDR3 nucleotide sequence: TGTGCCAGCACCTTGACAGGGATAGAGACCCAGTACTTC.

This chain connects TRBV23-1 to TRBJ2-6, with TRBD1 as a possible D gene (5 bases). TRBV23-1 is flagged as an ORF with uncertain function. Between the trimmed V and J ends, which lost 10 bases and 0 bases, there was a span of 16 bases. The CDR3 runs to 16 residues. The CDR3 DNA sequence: TGCGCCATCTGGGGCAGGGTGCCCTCTGGGGCCAACGTCCTGACTTTC. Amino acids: CAIWGRVPSGANVLTF.

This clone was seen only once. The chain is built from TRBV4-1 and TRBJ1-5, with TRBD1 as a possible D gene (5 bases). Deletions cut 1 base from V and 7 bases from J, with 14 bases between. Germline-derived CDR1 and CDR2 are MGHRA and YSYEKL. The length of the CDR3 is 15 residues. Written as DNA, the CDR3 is TGCGCCAGCAGCCAAGCCCCAGGGTGGGAACAGCCCCAGCATTTT. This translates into CASSQAPGWEQPQHF.

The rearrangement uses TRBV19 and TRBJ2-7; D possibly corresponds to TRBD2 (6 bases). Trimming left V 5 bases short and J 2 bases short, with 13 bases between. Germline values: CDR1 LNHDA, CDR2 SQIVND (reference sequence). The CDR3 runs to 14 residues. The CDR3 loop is CASSPRDGTYEQYF. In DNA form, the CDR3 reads TGTGCCAGTAGTCCGCGGGACGGTACCTACGAGCAGTACTTC. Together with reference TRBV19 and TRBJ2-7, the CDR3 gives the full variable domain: DGGITQSPKYLFRKEGQNVTLSCEQNLNHDAMYWYRQDPGQGLRLIYYSQIVNDFQKGDIAEGYSVSREKKESFPLTVTSAQKNPTAFYLCASSPRDGTYEQYFGPGTRLTVT.

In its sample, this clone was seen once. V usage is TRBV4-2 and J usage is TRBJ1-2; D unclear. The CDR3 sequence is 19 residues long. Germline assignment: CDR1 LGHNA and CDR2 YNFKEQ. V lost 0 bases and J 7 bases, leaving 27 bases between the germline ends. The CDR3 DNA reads TGTGCCAGCAGCCAAGAGCCGGTCAGGACCAGCGGGCTTAGAGGTGGCTACACCTTC. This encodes CASSQEPVRTSGLRGGYTF.

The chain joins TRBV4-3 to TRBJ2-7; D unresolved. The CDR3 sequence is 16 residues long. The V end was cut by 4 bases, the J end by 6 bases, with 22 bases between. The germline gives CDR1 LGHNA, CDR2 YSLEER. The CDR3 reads CASSPSPGGRIPEQYF. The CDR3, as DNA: TGCGCCAGCAGCCCCTCTCCCGGCGGCCGAATTCCCGAGCAGTACTTC.

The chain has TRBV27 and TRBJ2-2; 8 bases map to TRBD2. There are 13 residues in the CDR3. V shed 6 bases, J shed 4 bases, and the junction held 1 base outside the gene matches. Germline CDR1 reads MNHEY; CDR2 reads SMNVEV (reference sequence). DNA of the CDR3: TGTGCCAGCAGCCTAGCGGGCACCGGGGAGCTGTTTTTT. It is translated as CASSLAGTGELFF.

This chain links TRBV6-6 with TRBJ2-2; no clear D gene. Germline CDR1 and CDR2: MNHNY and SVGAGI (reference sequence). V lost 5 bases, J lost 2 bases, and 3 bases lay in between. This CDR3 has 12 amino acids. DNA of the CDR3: TGTGCCAGCAGTGGCAACACCGGGGAGCTGTTTTTT. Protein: CASSGNTGELFF.

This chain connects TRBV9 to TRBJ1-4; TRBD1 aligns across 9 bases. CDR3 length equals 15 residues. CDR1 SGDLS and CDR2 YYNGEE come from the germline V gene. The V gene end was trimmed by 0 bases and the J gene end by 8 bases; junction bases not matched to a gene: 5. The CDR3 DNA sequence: TGTGCCAGCAGCGTAGGGACAGGGGCATGGGAAAAACTGTTTTTT. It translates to CASSVGTGAWEKLFF.

The CDR3 protein is CASRTSADTQYF. CDR3 sequence (DNA): TGTGCCAGTAGAACTAGCGCAGATACGCAGTATTTT. The chain has TRBV19 and TRBJ2-3; TRBD2 matches 7 bases. Losses at the gene ends were 6 bases for V and 4 bases for J; bases not matched to a gene: 1. The CDR3 consists of 12 residues. Germline V gene lookup returns CDR1 LNHDA and CDR2 SQIVND (reference sequence).

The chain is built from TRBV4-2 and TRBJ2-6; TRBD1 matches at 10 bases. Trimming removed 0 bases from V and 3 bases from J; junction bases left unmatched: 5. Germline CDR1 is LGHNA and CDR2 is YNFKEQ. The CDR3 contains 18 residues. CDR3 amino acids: CASSQDVTGGVGANVLTF. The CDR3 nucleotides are TGTGCCAGCAGCCAAGATGTGACAGGGGGCGTTGGGGCCAACGTCCTGACTTTC.

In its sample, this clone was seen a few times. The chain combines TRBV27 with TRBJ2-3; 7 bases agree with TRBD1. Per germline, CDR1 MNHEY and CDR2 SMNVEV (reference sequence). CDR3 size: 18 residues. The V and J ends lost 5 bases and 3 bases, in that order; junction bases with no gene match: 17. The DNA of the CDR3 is TGTGCCAGCAGTCTACGAAAAACCCCGGACAGGCGGACAGATACGCAGTATTTT. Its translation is CASSLRKTPDRRTDTQYF.

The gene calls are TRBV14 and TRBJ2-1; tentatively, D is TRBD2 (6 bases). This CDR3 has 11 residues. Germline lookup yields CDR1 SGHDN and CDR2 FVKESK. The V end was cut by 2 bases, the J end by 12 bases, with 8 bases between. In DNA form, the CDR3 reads TGTGCCAGCAGCCAATTCGGGGGGCAGTTCTTC. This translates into CASSQFGGQFF.